The 6 T cell receptor beta chains below were found in one sample sequenced in a study of blood T cell repertoires in COVID-19. The method was immunoSEQ multiplex PCR; TCRdb's version includes in-frame clones alone and lacks a portion of them. The sample lists 340,000 or so clones; around 82% were seen once. Sequenced: peripheral blood. The receptors stem from a man aged 30 to 39 with active or convalescent COVID-19.

The CDR3, as DNA: TGTGCCATCGGAGGGGATACTTTAAACACCATATATTTT. Translated: CAIGGDTLNTIYF. The chain recombines TRBV10-3 with TRBJ1-3; D perhaps matches TRBD1 (5 bases). The CDR3 contains 13 residues. Trimming removed 8 bases from V and 6 bases from J, with 14 bases in between. Germline V lookup: CDR1 ENHRY, CDR2 SYGVKD.

The chain links TRBV24-1 to TRBJ2-1; 14 bases align to TRBD2. CDR1 and CDR2 from the germline V gene are KGHDR and SFDVKD. The CDR3 is 13 amino acids. The trim removed 11 bases at V and 6 bases at J, leaving 2 bases unmatched. The CDR3 is CAIGTSGSNEQFF. The CDR3 bases are TGTGCCATCGGGACTAGCGGGAGCAATGAGCAGTTCTTC.

On this clone: This specimen includes other DNA sequences encoding the same CDR3. V gene TRBV3-1 (or the pseudogene TRBV3-2) combines with J gene TRBJ2-3; D is uncertain. Trimming removed 1 base at V and 0 bases at J, with 5 bases between. This CDR3 is built from 14 residues. Germline CDR1 is LGHDT and CDR2 is YNNKEL (reference sequence). The CDR3 bases are TGTGCCAGCAGCCAAGGGCTTAGCACAGATACGCAGTATTTT. This translates into CASSQGLSTDTQYF.

The rearrangement uses TRBV4-3 and TRBJ1-2; D is undetermined. V was pared by 3 bases and J by 4 bases, with 12 bases between. Germline values: CDR1 LGHNA, CDR2 YSLEER. The CDR3 loop spans 14 amino acids. This CDR3 is CASSQLRLSYGYTF. CDR3 DNA: TGCGCCAGCAGCCAGCTCAGGCTTTCCTATGGCTACACCTTC.

The V gene is TRBV18, the J gene TRBJ1-1, with D possibly TRBD1 on 5 matching bases. CDR1 is KGHSH and CDR2 is LQKENI in the germline V gene. This CDR3 is 14 amino acids long. V lost 2 bases and J 4 bases, leaving 11 bases between the germline ends. DNA for the CDR3: TGTGCCAGCTCACCAGGGTTGGGGGGCACTGAAGCTTTCTTT. This gives the protein CASSPGLGGTEAFF.

The chain recombines TRBV2 with TRBJ1-1, with a possible D match to TRBD1 (6 bases). V shed 6 bases and J shed 6 bases, with 17 bases lying between them. The germline gives CDR1 SNHLY, CDR2 FYNNEI. The CDR3 loop spans 14 amino acids. The CDR3 bases are TGTGCCAGCAGGGGGGACACCCAGGAACCTGAAGCTTTCTTT. Translating it yields CASRGDTQEPEAFF.